Shown below are 21 T cell receptor beta chains from a single sample sequenced in a study of blood T cell repertoires in COVID-19. Method: immunoSEQ multiplex PCR; TCRdb's copy keeps in-frame clones and lacks some. The repertoire holds some 400,000 clones, with around 87% as singletons. Sequencing was carried out using peripheral blood. These TCRs come from a woman aged 60-75 years with COVID-19, enrolled during active disease.

CDR3 bases: TGTGCCAGTAGTATGCGAGGGATCGTCTATGGCTACACCTTC. It translates to CASSMRGIVYGYTF. The rearrangement links TRBV19 to TRBJ1-2; no clear D. The length of the CDR3 is 14 residues. Germline assignment: CDR1 LNHDA and CDR2 SQIVND (reference sequence). Trimming shortened V by 3 bases and J by 4 bases, and 12 bases separated the two germline ends.

The rearrangement links TRBV5-1 to TRBJ2-6; no firm D call. The CDR3 is 13 residues long. Trimming removed 7 bases at V and 2 bases at J, with 7 bases between. The germline gives CDR1 SGHRS, CDR2 YFSETQ. The CDR3 DNA is TGCGCCAGCTTCAATGCTGGGGCCAACGTCCTGACTTTC. Translating gives CASFNAGANVLTF.

This clone has just a few counts. The chain employs TRBV19 and TRBJ1-2; a possible D gene is TRBD1 (6 bases). V dropped 6 bases and J dropped 4 bases, with 9 bases sitting between them. The CDR3 sequence is 12 residues long. Germline V gene sequence: CDR1 LNHDA, CDR2 SQIVND (reference sequence). The DNA for the CDR3 is TGTGCCAGTAGAACAGGGACCTATGGCTACACCTTC. As protein: CASRTGTYGYTF.

The chain recombines TRBV3-1 (or the pseudogene TRBV3-2) with TRBJ1-2; TRBD1 agrees at 8 bases. CDR1 and CDR2 (germline): LGHDT, YNNKEL (reference sequence). The junction had 7 bases not matched to a gene; V was cut back by 3 bases and J by 7 bases. The CDR3 is 14 amino acids. The CDR3 loop reads CASSQSQGVRGYTF. The CDR3, as DNA: TGTGCCAGCAGCCAGTCACAGGGGGTACGTGGCTACACCTTC.

This clone was seen a single time. The J gene is TRBJ1-4, the V gene TRBV5-1; a possible D gene is TRBD1 (5 bases). V dropped 4 bases and J dropped 1 base, with 8 bases sitting between them. CDR3 length: 14 amino acids. Germline V gives CDR1 SGHRS, CDR2 YFSETQ. This CDR3 is CASSHQGTNEKLFF. CDR3 nucleotide sequence: TGCGCCAGCAGCCACCAGGGAACTAATGAAAAACTGTTTTTT.

Comments on this clone: The same CDR3 can be traced to other DNA sequences in this sample. The gene calls are TRBV7-8 and TRBJ1-5; perhaps TRBD1 as D (6 bases). This CDR3 spans 13 amino acids. Germline CDR1 is SGHVS and CDR2 is FQNEAQ. V lost 5 bases to trimming and J lost 2 bases, with 7 bases between them. The chain's CDR3 is CASSRQGNQPQHF. CDR3 nucleotide sequence: TGTGCCAGCAGCCGACAGGGCAATCAGCCCCAGCATTTT. The full variable domain, rest sourced from reference TRBV7-8 and TRBJ1-5, is GAGVSQSPRYKVAKRGQDVALRCDPISGHVSLFWYQQALGQGPEFLTYFQNEAQLDKSGLPSDRFFAERPEGSVSTLKIQRTQQEDSAVYLCASSRQGNQPQHFGDGTRLSIL.

This rearrangement joins TRBV7-6 to TRBJ2-3; 9 bases are shared with TRBD2. This CDR3 has 16 amino acids. CDR1 is SGHVS, CDR2 FNYEAQ, per germline. V lost 2 bases and J lost 2; bases outside the gene matches: 5. DNA of the CDR3: TGTGCCAGCAGCTTAATGGCGGGGGGGACCACAGATACGCAGTATTTT. Residues: CASSLMAGGTTDTQYF. Full variable domain (rest looked up from reference TRBV7-6 and TRBJ2-3): GAGVSQSPRYKVTKRGQDVALRCDPISGHVSLYWYRQALGQGPEFLTYFNYEAQQDKSGLPNDRFSAERPEGSISTLTIQRTEQRDSAMYRCASSLMAGGTTDTQYFGPGTRLTVL.

This clone was counted once. The chain carries TRBV4-2 and TRBJ1-5; D is possibly TRBD1 (5 bases). The length of the CDR3 is 17 residues. The V end lost 0 bases, the J end lost 2 bases, and 14 bases lay between the germline ends. CDR1 is LGHNA, CDR2 YNFKEQ, per germline. CDR3 residues: CASSQDGGSSGNQPQHF. The DNA for the CDR3 is TGTGCCAGCAGCCAAGACGGGGGATCCTCGGGCAATCAGCCCCAGCATTTT.

V is TRBV4-1 and J is TRBJ2-7; 9 nucleotides align to TRBD1. V lost 0 bases, J lost 6 bases, and 15 bases stayed unmatched. Germline V lookup: CDR1 MGHRA, CDR2 YSYEKL. The CDR3 loop spans 18 amino acids. Here the CDR3 DNA reads TGCGCCAGCAGCCAAGATGGAAGCCCGACAGGGGGTGTCGGCGAGCAGTACTTC. Amino acid sequence: CASSQDGSPTGGVGEQYF.

This clone was counted between two and nine times. V usage is TRBV13 and J usage is TRBJ1-4, with D perhaps TRBD1 (6 bases). This CDR3 has 15 amino acids. Deletions cut 3 bases from V and 8 bases from J, with 16 bases between. Looked up from germline, CDR1 is PRHDT and CDR2 is FYEKMQ (reference sequence). The CDR3 sequence: CASSFTGWGGEKLFF. The CDR3 nucleotides read TGTGCCAGCAGCTTTACAGGGTGGGGTGGCGAAAAACTGTTTTTT.

The chain has TRBV27 and TRBJ1-1; maybe TRBD1 (5 bases). With 0 bases removed from V and 5 bases from J, the gap between germline ends came to 7 bases. The CDR3 consists of 13 residues. Germline CDR1 reads MNHEY; CDR2 reads SMNVEV (reference sequence). The CDR3 region has the DNA TGTGCCAGCAGTTTATCGAGACAGACTGAAGCTTTCTTT. Encoded protein: CASSLSRQTEAFF.

V and J are TRBV12-2 and TRBJ2-5; the table assigns TRBD2, which was not confirmed against the DNA. TRBV12-2 is deemed a pseudogene. This CDR3 has 16 amino acids. The CDR3 loop is CASRLLAGGPQETQYF. The CDR3 bases are TGTGCAAGTCGCCTCTTAGCGGGGGGGCCCCAAGAGACCCAGTACTTC.

This clone was seen more than once but under ten times. The CDR3: CASSWGNTNYGYTF. The CDR3 nucleotides read TGCGCCAGCAGCTGGGGCAACACAAACTATGGCTACACCTTC. The J gene is TRBJ1-2, the V gene TRBV5-1; maybe TRBD1 (5 bases). V was clipped by 3 bases and J by 2 bases, with 11 bases between them. CDR1 and CDR2 (germline): SGHRS, YFSETQ. CDR3 length equals 14 residues.

The rearrangement links TRBV27 to TRBJ1-2, with D perhaps matching TRBD1 (5 bases). CDR1 and CDR2 (germline): MNHEY, SMNVEV (reference sequence). The CDR3 is 18 amino acids. V lost 7 bases to trimming and J lost 1 base, with 25 bases between them. The CDR3 region is CASTSLRDFTGGNYGYTF. CDR3 DNA sequence: TGTGCCAGCACTTCCCTCCGAGACTTCACAGGCGGTAACTATGGCTACACCTTC.

The chain combines TRBV18 with TRBJ1-2; TRBD1 matches 9 bases. Germline V gene lookup returns CDR1 KGHSH and CDR2 LQKENI. The CDR3 sequence is 13 residues long. Germline trimming cut 5 bases from V and 8 bases from J; bases unmatched to any gene: 6. The CDR3 is CASSEQGARGYTF. CDR3 sequence (DNA): TGTGCCAGCTCAGAACAGGGGGCGCGGGGCTACACCTTC.

The chain employs TRBV6-5 and TRBJ1-6; 10 bases match TRBD1. The V gene's germline CDR1 is MNHEY and CDR2 SVGAGI. The trim removed 4 bases at V and 4 bases at J, leaving 4 bases unmatched. The length of the CDR3 is 16 residues. The CDR3 reads CASSSAGQGYNSPLHF. CDR3 coding DNA: TGTGCCAGCAGTTCAGCGGGACAGGGGTATAATTCACCCCTCCACTTT.

The J gene is TRBJ2-4, the V gene TRBV6-1, with D possibly being TRBD1 (6 bases). Trimming cost V 6 bases and J 0 bases, with 12 bases left between them. The CDR3 is 15 amino acids. In germline, CDR1 is MNHNS, CDR2 SASEGT. The CDR3, as DNA: TGTGCCAGCAGCCAAGGACAGATAGCCAAAAACATTCAGTACTTC. Amino acid sequence: CASSQGQIAKNIQYF.

The rearrangement links TRBV5-1 to TRBJ2-7; the D gene is possibly TRBD1 (6 bases). The germline gives CDR1 SGHRS, CDR2 YFSETQ. This CDR3 is built from 14 residues. Deletions cut 0 bases from V and 6 bases from J, with 13 bases between. The CDR3 is CASSLGQEVSEQYF. In nucleotides, the CDR3 is TGCGCCAGCAGCTTGGGACAGGAAGTGAGCGAGCAGTACTTC.

The chain couples TRBV6-5 to TRBJ1-4; tentative D call: TRBD1 (5 bases). This CDR3 region has 14 residues. V lost 2 bases and J lost 6, with 10 bases in between. Germline lookup yields CDR1 MNHEY and CDR2 SVGAGI. The CDR3, as DNA: TGTGCCAGCAGTTACGGGGGAGGGGATGAAAAACTGTTTTTT. This codes for CASSYGGGDEKLFF.

The CDR3 sequence is CASWGPPAYEQYF. The CDR3 DNA follows: TGTGCCAGTTGGGGGCCGCCAGCCTACGAGCAGTACTTC. The chain recombines TRBV19 with TRBJ2-7; a possible D gene is TRBD1 (6 bases). The ends were cut back, 8 bases at V and 2 bases at J, with 13 bases in the middle. Germline assignment: CDR1 LNHDA and CDR2 SQIVND (reference sequence). The CDR3 length is 13 residues.

Notes on this clone: This CDR3 is also generated by other DNA sequences in the sample. The V call is TRBV9, the J call TRBJ2-1, with 8 bases that match TRBD2. V gave up 0 bases and J gave up 2 bases; unmatched junction bases: 1. This CDR3 region has 15 residues. Germline CDR1 is SGDLS and CDR2 is YYNGEE. CDR3 coding DNA: TGTGCCAGCAGCGTAGCGGGGGGGCCCTACAATGAGCAGTTCTTC. Its translation is CASSVAGGPYNEQFF.